This T cell receptor beta chain was profiled in a study of cytomegalovirus exposure and HLA in healthy donors listed by TCRdb under 2017. About the investigation overall: According to an earlier analysis of several hundred of the donors, roughly 180 million T cells yielded 90 million to 130 million unique TCR beta sequences and about 300 Gb of sequence data. An early release covering about 600 HLA-typed donors comprised approximately 290 gigabases of sequencing data and about 90 million unique TCR sequences. Of the 300 to 450 genotyped donors, 81% were placed in the genetic ancestry cluster associated with self-reported Caucasian donors. The study aimed to test whether cataloging public T cell receptors could reveal signatures of past pathogen exposure. The T cell repertoires of some 670 subjects were profiled by immunosequencing and related to cytomegalovirus serostatus. Besides the first cohort of around 670 subjects, a separate validation cohort made up of 120 different subjects was used. To predict cytomegalovirus infection status, the study brought together high-throughput TCR immunosequencing, statistical association of individual TCRs with disease status, and machine learning. A later analysis re-analyzed previously published TCR beta repertoires from hundreds of donors and added high-resolution HLA genotyping to study TCR occurrence patterns. Rather than drawing on any new phenotypic data, the later analysis identified candidate immune exposures from TCR beta sequences and the way those sequences occurred across donors. In an earlier analysis of 587 of the donors, high-throughput TCR beta sequencing was used to judge whether each TCR beta V gene segment behaved as functional or pseudogenic. Donor age, sex, ethnicity and CMV serostatus were compiled alongside the repertoire data. Genome-wide SNP genotypes for about 65% of the 666 donors were used in a later genetic analysis, which treated that subset as a discovery cohort. All discovery cohort repertoires had been generated on a single sequencing platform. HLA typing covered class I and class II loci at four-digit resolution. Typing coverage varied by locus: 629-630 donors for A, B, C, DRB1 and DQB1; 500 to 550 for DQA1; approximately 610 for DPA1; 450 to 480 for DPB1. Several DR-DQ haplotypes were treated as single units for association and clustering because of strong linkage in the cohort. Among roughly 400 genotyped donors of the cohort, an average of approximately 200,000 unique TCR beta nucleotide sequences was sequenced per donor, of which about 18% were non-productive. The investigation overall reported the following: Assigning TCR associations to individual alleles was difficult when HLA alleles, especially DR and DQ, strongly co-occurred. Linkage disequilibrium might explain the correlated functional status among segregating V segments, but an unknown experimental factor could not be ruled out. While some public TCRs were present in many individuals, most TCR sequences turned up only very rarely across donors. At a false discovery rate of 0.05, a later analysis linked under 20,000 TCR beta sequences to specific HLA alleles. In a later analysis, the rate of TCR association differed among HLA loci, with DRB1 alleles having the most associated TCRs and HLA-C alleles having the fewest. The study gave a list of 150 to 200 TCR beta chains associated with cytomegalovirus. A few of the identified cytomegalovirus-associated TCR beta chains were confirmed in vitro to be specific for cytomegalovirus antigens. According to a later analysis, most CMV-associated TCR beta chains appeared to be HLA-restricted, and the HLA associations seemed to be driven largely by CMV exposure. Because HLA typing was missing for some donors at each locus, association tests included only the typed subset. Because counts were too low, 15 to 20 rarely observed V segments, including chromosome 9 orphons, were excluded from the earlier analysis of 587 of the donors. Compared with equally common non-associated chains, HLA-associated TCR beta chains in a later analysis were more clonally expanded and had lower generation probabilities. A cluster of highly shared sequence variants was judged likely to represent a technical artifact of the sequencing pipeline. The classifier was reported to diagnose cytomegalovirus status with high specificity and sensitivity in both the original cohort and the validation cohort. CMV serostatus was the only immune exposure information available for the cohort. In a later analysis, several top co-occurrence clusters were reported to appear linked to parvovirus B19, influenza, CMV and Epstein-Barr virus. In a later genetic analysis, fewer N-insertions in productive TCRs were reported among donors in an Asian-associated ancestry cluster than the roughly 700-donor mean. A further reported finding was that TCR beta sequences accurately predicted the HLA-A and HLA-B alleles for most subjects in the first cohort. According to the authors, the approach could potentially be generalized to other disease states and immunological phenotypes. In a later genetic analysis, a missense DCLRE1C variant was associated with V-gene and J-gene trimming of TCR beta chains, and the association was replicated in an independent cohort. The 87-base-pair reads could not distinguish some IMGT-functional V segments, including TRBV6-2 and TRBV6-3, so those segments were excluded. In this cohort, only TCR beta chains were sequenced, and detectable features were limited by the absence of alpha or paired-chain data. Sequencing depth was assumed to be roughly uniform across donors in the presence/absence analyses, though that assumption may not hold. In an earlier analysis of about 600 of the donors, most TCR beta V segments appeared in productive rearrangements about 90% or about 30% of the time, broadly matching IMGT annotations.

The cohort was made up of around 720 healthy bone marrow donors. Cohort members were all nominally healthy when sampled, although unrecorded immune exposures were likely present. The donor was CMV seronegative and was included in the group of a few hundred seronegative cohort members. A peripheral blood sample was collected from each donor, and TCR beta sequencing was performed on peripheral blood mononuclear cells. The Qiagen DNeasy Blood Extraction Kit was used to extract genomic DNA from the blood cell samples. Relative to germline, V is 0 bases shorter and J is 8 bases shorter, with 16 bases between their ends. CDR1 and CDR2 (MNHEY, SVGAGI) derive from the germline V gene. There are 16 amino acids in the CDR3, from cysteine to phenylalanine inclusive. The retained sequence is limited to the CDR3, 48 bases, with the frame set at the first base. Turning to this clone: Its recognized antigen is unknown. Per-base quality was not reported, and no clone a single base away is much larger than it.

The library was built by means of the immunoSEQ multiplex PCR assay. For the multiplex PCR, a mixture combining 60 forward primers for TCR Vbeta segments and 13 reverse primers for TCR Jbeta segments was used. Amplification of the CDR3 region of rearranged TCR beta genes was performed with a multiplex PCR assay on genomic DNA. Amplified TCR beta libraries were sequenced as 87-base-pair reads on the Illumina HiSeq System. The study's own analysis went as follows. A later analysis tallied roughly 78 million unique TCR beta chains across the roughly 610 repertoires, and approximately 12 million of those chains were shared by two or more donors. To remove PCR and sequencing errors, raw reads were error-corrected and collapsed into unique sequences using a nearest-neighbor algorithm that merged closely related sequences. To assign V, D and J gene segments, CDR3 sequences were aligned to IMGT reference sequences. Each retained sequence needed at least a six-nucleotide match to both a V gene segment and a J gene segment. Rearrangements were called productive when the CDR3 lacked stop codons and stayed in frame with V and J; all others were non-productive. Following IMGT convention, CDR3 was defined as the stretch from the second conserved V-encoded cysteine to the conserved J-encoded phenylalanine. The earlier analysis of approximately 500 of the donors excluded sequences that lacked an unambiguous match to a single V gene segment. An earlier analysis of approximately 590 of the donors called V segments functional above 56.7% productive rearrangements and segregating when the between-donor standard deviation exceeded 5%. A statistical classification framework was developed to diagnose cytomegalovirus status using the catalog of TCR beta chain sequences. In a later analysis, TCR nucleotide sequences were compared against IMGT/GENE-DB human TR gene sequences so that V and J genes could be assigned. A later analysis assigned CDR3 sequences and most-parsimonious VDJ recombination scenarios with the TCRdist pipeline. In a later analysis, every TCR beta chain was defined by the combination of its CDR3 amino acid sequence and its V-gene family, and reads without a unique V-gene family were dropped. In a later analysis, 450 to 600 highly shared, low-generation-probability nucleotide sequences were removed to address suspected cross-contamination and a sequencing artifact. A later analysis calculated a clonal expansion index for each public chain from normalized within-repertoire ranks of inferred template counts. In a later analysis, generation probabilities were computed using a VDJ recombination model fitted to out-of-frame rearrangements, and the results were checked against IGoR. A later analysis scored TCR-TCR, TCR-HLA and TCR-CMV co-occurrence with hypergeometric tests, applying a repertoire-size bias correction to TCR pairs. In a later analysis, false discovery rates were estimated by permuting HLA or CMV assignments 20 times. In a later analysis, co-occurring TCRs were grouped using DBSCAN, and TCRdist sequence similarity was added for clustering within HLA-allele-positive subsets. Repertoires with fewer than 30,000 or more than 120,000 public chains, plus five repertoires with anomalous nucleotide sharing, were excluded from co-occurrence clustering. Not all clones reach the TCRdb copy of this immuneACCESS table, which keeps in-frame sequences only. Checked studies attribute under half of the gap to unresolved V genes and leave the rest unexplained. Clone size and the V and J calls come from that table; the DNA yielded D and trimming. This sample is represented by fewer than 200,000 clones; over 75% of them were singletons. 0.5% to 0.55% of the sample lies in the top ten.

The sequenced material came from PBMCs. The clonotype comes from a woman aged 45-60 years in good health and CMV-seronegative. This chain joins TRBV6-5 to TRBJ1-4, with the D gene too uncertain to name. The encoded CDR3 is CASSYSPSRTGEKLFF. The nucleotides read TGTGCCAGCAGTTACTCGCCTAGCCGGACTGGGGAAAAACTGTTTTTT.